This T cell receptor beta chain emerged from a study of T cells in narcolepsy. The table lists this clone with a count of one. What it recognizes is unknown. Germline lookup yields CDR1 MNHEY and CDR2 SVGAGI. V lost 4 bases and J lost 4; bases outside the gene matches: 5. The CDR3 spans 14 residues. The study's findings and limits: Autoreactive HCRT-specific and TRIB2-specific clonotypes were marked in same-patient CSF-versus-blood CD4+ comparisons. Autoreactive clonotypes reportedly recurred in blood of same and different patients, not controls.

Only in-frame clones appear in the TCRdb table, and some are missing; sequencing was by immunoSEQ multiplex PCR. The sample consists of around 30,000 clones, around four fifths of them appearing once. This clonotype was sampled from a human donor with narcolepsy. The chain links TRBV6-5 to TRBJ1-2; 8 bases match TRBD1. Sequenced sample: CD45RA- memory CD4+ T cells from PBMCs. This CDR3 is CASSLSGGFYGYTF. Here the CDR3 DNA reads TGTGCCAGCAGTTTATCAGGGGGCTTCTATGGCTACACCTTC.